This is a list of T cell receptor beta chains from one sample in a study of metastatic and nonmetastatic thyroid tumors. MiXCR re-clonotyped the PCR reads for TCRdb. The table has approximately 90,000 clones, approximately 9% seen once. Sequenced sample: blood. The receptors stem from a female donor with papillary thyroid cancer or a benign thyroid nodule (not recorded which). Some clones in this sample may be carry-over from other donors' samples. The CDR3 runs from the conserved cysteine through the conserved F or W. A D gene is named only where the DNA matches it firmly. Size is omitted from some rows. Given values are once, few, many or a class for expanded clones.

V gene: TRBV9
D gene: TRBD1
clone size: few
J gene: TRBJ2-3
CDR3 protein: CASSVERTRTGRTDTQYF
CDR3 DNA: TGTGCCAGCAGCGTAGAAAGGACTCGGACAGGGCGCACAGATACGCAGTATTTT

V gene: TRBV5-1
D gene: TRBD1
clone size: many
J gene: TRBJ2-7
CDR3 protein: CASTTGQGTYEQYF
CDR3 DNA: TGCGCCAGCACTACGGGACAGGGGACCTACGAGCAGTACTTC

V gene: TRBV7-9
D gene: .
clone size: many
J gene: TRBJ2-3
CDR3 protein: CASSPGGSTDTQYF
CDR3 DNA: TGTGCCAGCAGCCCCGGGGGCAGCACAGATACGCAGTATTTT

V gene: TRBV5-6
D gene: TRBD1
clone size: once
J gene: TRBJ1-4
CDR3 protein: CASSLGTVNEKLFF
CDR3 DNA: TGTGCCAGCAGCCTAGGGACAGTAAATGAAAAACTGTTTTTT

V gene: TRBV3-1
D gene: .
clone size: .
J gene: TRBJ1-1
CDR3 protein: CASSPSQNTEAFF
CDR3 DNA: TGTGCCAGCAGCCCCTCCCAGAACACTGAAGCTTTCTTT

V gene: TRBV9
D gene: .
clone size: .
J gene: TRBJ2-5
CDR3 protein: CASSTPGRKETQYF
CDR3 DNA: TGTGCCAGCAGCACCCCAGGTCGCAAAGAGACCCAGTACTTC

V gene: TRBV28
D gene: .
clone size: many
J gene: TRBJ1-4
CDR3 protein: CASSLGTFDEKLFF
CDR3 DNA: TGTGCCAGCAGCTTGGGGACGTTCGATGAAAAACTGTTTTTT

V gene: TRBV24-1
D gene: .
clone size: many
J gene: TRBJ2-3
CDR3 protein: CATSDFGTDTQYF
CDR3 DNA: TGTGCCACCAGTGATTTCGGGACAGATACGCAGTATTTT

V gene: TRBV19
D gene: .
clone size: many
J gene: TRBJ1-2
CDR3 protein: CASTWDNYGYTF
CDR3 DNA: TGTGCCAGTACCTGGGATAACTATGGCTACACCTTC

V gene: TRBV12-3/TRBV12-4
D gene: .
clone size: few
J gene: TRBJ1-1
CDR3 protein: CASSSSRRAYTEAFF
CDR3 DNA: TGTGCCAGCAGTTCCTCCAGGAGGGCCTACACTGAAGCTTTCTTT

V gene: TRBV15
D gene: .
clone size: .
J gene: TRBJ2-5
CDR3 protein: CATSRGSDQETQYF
CDR3 DNA: TGTGCCACCAGCAGAGGATCAGACCAAGAGACCCAGTACTTC

V gene: TRBV5-6
D gene: .
clone size: .
J gene: TRBJ2-3
CDR3 protein: CASSLGTAHYF
CDR3 DNA: TGTGCCAGCAGCTTAGGCACGGCGCATTATTTT

V gene: TRBV2
D gene: .
clone size: many
J gene: TRBJ1-4
CDR3 protein: CASSEGGTEEKLFF
CDR3 DNA: TGTGCCAGCAGTGAAGGTGGAACAGAGGAAAAACTGTTTTTT

V gene: TRBV14
D gene: .
clone size: .
J gene: TRBJ1-1
CDR3 protein: CASSQRVTNTEAFF
CDR3 DNA: TGTGCCAGCAGCCAGCGGGTGACGAACACTGAAGCTTTCTTT

V gene: TRBV20-1
D gene: .
clone size: few
J gene: TRBJ1-3
CDR3 protein: CSARVRPPGTYGNTIYF
CDR3 DNA: TGCAGTGCTAGAGTGCGCCCCCCAGGGACGTACGGAAACACCATATATTTT

V gene: TRBV6-5
D gene: .
clone size: many
J gene: TRBJ1-6
CDR3 protein: CASSYSGQTNSPLHF
CDR3 DNA: TGTGCCAGCAGTTACTCTGGACAGACTAATTCACCCCTCCACTTT

V gene: TRBV27
D gene: TRBD1
clone size: many
J gene: TRBJ2-7
CDR3 protein: CASSRPGQTYEQYF
CDR3 DNA: TGTGCCAGCAGTCGACCGGGACAGACCTACGAGCAGTACTTC

V gene: TRBV6-1
D gene: TRBD1
clone size: .
J gene: TRBJ1-5
CDR3 protein: CASSRDGQGGNQPQHF
CDR3 DNA: TGTGCCAGCAGTAGAGATGGACAGGGCGGCAATCAGCCCCAGCATTTT

V gene: TRBV20-1
D gene: .
clone size: many
J gene: TRBJ2-7
CDR3 protein: CSARDPTTGGYEQYF
CDR3 DNA: TGCAGTGCTAGAGATCCAACCACAGGTGGCTACGAGCAGTACTTC

V gene: TRBV2
D gene: TRBD2
clone size: many
J gene: TRBJ2-7
CDR3 protein: CASSPGGASSYEQYF
CDR3 DNA: TGTGCCAGCAGTCCCGGGGGGGCAAGCTCCTACGAGCAGTACTTC

V gene: TRBV4-2
D gene: .
clone size: many
J gene: TRBJ2-7
CDR3 protein: CASSQGSQGPYEQYF
CDR3 DNA: TGTGCCAGCAGCCAAGGTTCACAGGGACCCTACGAGCAGTACTTC

V gene: TRBV24-1
D gene: TRBD1
clone size: many
J gene: TRBJ1-2
CDR3 protein: CATSEGQFYGYTF
CDR3 DNA: TGTGCCACCAGTGAGGGACAGTTCTATGGCTACACCTTC

V gene: TRBV6-1
D gene: TRBD1
clone size: .
J gene: TRBJ1-2
CDR3 protein: CASGQGDGYTF
CDR3 DNA: TGTGCCAGTGGACAGGGAGATGGCTACACCTTC

V gene: TRBV5-1
D gene: .
clone size: many
J gene: TRBJ1-3
CDR3 protein: CASSPGDVGSITIYF
CDR3 DNA: TGCGCCAGCAGCCCGGGGGACGTGGGGAGTATAACCATATATTTT

V gene: TRBV6-1
D gene: TRBD1
clone size: many
J gene: TRBJ1-6
CDR3 protein: CASSDFTGGGSPLHF
CDR3 DNA: TGTGCCAGCAGTGATTTTACAGGGGGGGGTTCACCCCTCCACTTT

V gene: TRBV9
D gene: TRBD2
clone size: many
J gene: TRBJ2-3
CDR3 protein: CASSPRAGEGDTQYF
CDR3 DNA: TGTGCCAGCAGCCCGCGAGCGGGGGAGGGAGATACGCAGTATTTT

V gene: TRBV6-4
D gene: .
clone size: few
J gene: TRBJ1-3
CDR3 protein: CASSERGPGNTIYF
CDR3 DNA: TGTGCCAGCAGTGAAAGGGGACCTGGAAACACCATATATTTT

V gene: TRBV9
D gene: .
clone size: many
J gene: TRBJ1-2
CDR3 protein: CASSVVGSNYGYTF
CDR3 DNA: TGTGCCAGCAGCGTAGTTGGGTCTAACTATGGCTACACCTTC